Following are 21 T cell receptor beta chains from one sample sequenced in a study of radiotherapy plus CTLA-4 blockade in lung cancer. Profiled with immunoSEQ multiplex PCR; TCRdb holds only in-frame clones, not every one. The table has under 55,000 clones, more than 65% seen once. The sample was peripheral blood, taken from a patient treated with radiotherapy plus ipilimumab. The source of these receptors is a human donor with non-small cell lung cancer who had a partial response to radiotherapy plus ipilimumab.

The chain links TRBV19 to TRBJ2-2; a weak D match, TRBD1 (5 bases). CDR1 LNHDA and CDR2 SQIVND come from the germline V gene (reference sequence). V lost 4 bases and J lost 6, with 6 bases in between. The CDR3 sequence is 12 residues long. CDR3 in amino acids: CASSKGSGELFF. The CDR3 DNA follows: TGTGCCAGTAGTAAGGGGTCCGGGGAGCTGTTTTTT.

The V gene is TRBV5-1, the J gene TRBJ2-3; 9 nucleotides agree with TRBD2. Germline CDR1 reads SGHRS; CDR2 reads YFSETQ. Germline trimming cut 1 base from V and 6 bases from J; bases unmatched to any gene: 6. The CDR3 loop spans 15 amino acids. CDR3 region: CASSLNGGGADTQYF. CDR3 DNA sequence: TGCGCCAGCAGCTTGAATGGCGGGGGGGCGGATACGCAGTATTTT. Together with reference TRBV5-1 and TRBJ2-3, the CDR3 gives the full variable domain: KAGVTQTPRYLIKTRGQQVTLSCSPISGHRSVSWYQQTPGQGLQFLFEYFSETQRNKGNFPGRFSGRQFSNSRSEMNVSTLELGDSALYLCASSLNGGGADTQYFGPGTRLTVL.

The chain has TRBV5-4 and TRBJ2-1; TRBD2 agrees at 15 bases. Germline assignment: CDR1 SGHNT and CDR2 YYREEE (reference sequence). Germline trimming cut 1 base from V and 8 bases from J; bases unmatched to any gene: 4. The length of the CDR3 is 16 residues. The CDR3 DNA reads TGTGCCAGCAGCTTGCCGGGACTAGCGGGGGGTGATGAGCAGTTCTTC. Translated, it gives CASSLPGLAGGDEQFF.

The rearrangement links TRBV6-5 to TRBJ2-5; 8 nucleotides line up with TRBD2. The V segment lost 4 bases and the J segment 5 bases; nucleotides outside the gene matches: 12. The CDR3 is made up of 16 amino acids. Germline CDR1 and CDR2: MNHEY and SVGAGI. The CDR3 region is CASSSFSGAGGETQYF. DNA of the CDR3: TGTGCCAGCAGTTCCTTTAGCGGGGCTGGGGGGGAGACCCAGTACTTC.

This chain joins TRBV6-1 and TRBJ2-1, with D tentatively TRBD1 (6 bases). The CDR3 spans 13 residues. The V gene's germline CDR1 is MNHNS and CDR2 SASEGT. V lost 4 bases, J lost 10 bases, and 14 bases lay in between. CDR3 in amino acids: CASSGGQLTEQFF. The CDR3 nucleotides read TGTGCCAGCAGTGGAGGACAGTTGACCGAGCAGTTCTTC.

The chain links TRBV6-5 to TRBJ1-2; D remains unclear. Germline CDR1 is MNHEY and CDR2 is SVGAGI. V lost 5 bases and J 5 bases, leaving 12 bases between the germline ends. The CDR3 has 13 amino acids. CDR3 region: CASSDLGRYGYTF. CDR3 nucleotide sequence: TGTGCCAGCAGTGACTTGGGGAGATATGGCTACACCTTC.

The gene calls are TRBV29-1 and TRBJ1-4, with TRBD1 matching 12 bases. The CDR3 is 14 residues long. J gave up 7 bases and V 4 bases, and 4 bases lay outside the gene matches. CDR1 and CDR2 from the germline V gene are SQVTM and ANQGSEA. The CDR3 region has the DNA TGCAGCGTTGGGGGACAGGGGGCCAGTGAAAAACTGTTTTTT. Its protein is CSVGGQGASEKLFF.

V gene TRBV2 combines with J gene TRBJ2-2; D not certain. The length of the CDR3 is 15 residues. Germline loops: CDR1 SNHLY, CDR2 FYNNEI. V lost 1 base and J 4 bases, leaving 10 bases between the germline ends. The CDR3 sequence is CASSEVPSFTGELFF. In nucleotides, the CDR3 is TGTGCCAGCAGTGAAGTCCCCAGTTTCACCGGGGAGCTGTTTTTT.

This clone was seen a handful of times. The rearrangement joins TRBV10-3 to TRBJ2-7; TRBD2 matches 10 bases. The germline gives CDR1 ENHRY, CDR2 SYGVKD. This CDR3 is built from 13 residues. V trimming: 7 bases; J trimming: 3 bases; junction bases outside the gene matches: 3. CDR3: CAITPSGGYEQYF. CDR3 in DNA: TGTGCCATCACCCCTAGCGGGGGCTACGAGCAGTACTTC.

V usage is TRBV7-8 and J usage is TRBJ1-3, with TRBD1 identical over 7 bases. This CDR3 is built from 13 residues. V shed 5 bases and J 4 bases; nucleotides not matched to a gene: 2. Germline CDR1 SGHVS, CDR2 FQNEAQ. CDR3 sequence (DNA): TGTGCCAGCAGCCCGGACAGGGGAAACACCATATATTTT. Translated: CASSPDRGNTIYF.

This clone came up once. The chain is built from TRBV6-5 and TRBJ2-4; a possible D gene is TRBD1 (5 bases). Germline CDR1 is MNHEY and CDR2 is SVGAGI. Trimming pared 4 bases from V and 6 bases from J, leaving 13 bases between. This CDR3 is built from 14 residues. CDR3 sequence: CASSLTPDRNIQYF. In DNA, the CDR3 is TGTGCCAGCAGTTTAACACCTGACAGAAACATTCAGTACTTC.

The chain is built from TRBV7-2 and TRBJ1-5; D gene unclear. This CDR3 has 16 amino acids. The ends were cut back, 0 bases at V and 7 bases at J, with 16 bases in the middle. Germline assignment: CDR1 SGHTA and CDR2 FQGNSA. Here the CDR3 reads CASSLASRSSGQPQHF. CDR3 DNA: TGTGCCAGCAGCTTAGCGTCAAGGAGCTCGGGACAGCCCCAGCATTTT. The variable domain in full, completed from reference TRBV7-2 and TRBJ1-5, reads GAGVSQSPSNKVTEKGKDVELRCDPISGHTALYWYRQSLGQGLEFLIYFQGNSAPDKSGLPSDRFSAERTGGSVSTLTIQRTQQEDSAVYLCASSLASRSSGQPQHFGDGTRLSIL.

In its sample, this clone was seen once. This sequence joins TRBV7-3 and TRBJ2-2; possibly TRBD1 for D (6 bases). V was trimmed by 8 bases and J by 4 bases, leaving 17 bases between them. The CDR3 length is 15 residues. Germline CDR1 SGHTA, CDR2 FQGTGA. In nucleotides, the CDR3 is TGTGCCAGCGGCCCTCAGGTGGGGGCCACCGGGGAGCTGTTTTTT. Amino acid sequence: CASGPQVGATGELFF.

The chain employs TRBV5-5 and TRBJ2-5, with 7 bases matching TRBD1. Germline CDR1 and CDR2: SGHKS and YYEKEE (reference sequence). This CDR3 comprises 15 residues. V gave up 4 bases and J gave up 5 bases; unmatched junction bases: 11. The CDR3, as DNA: TGTGCCAGCAGCCCGATAGGACAGGCCGGGGAGACCCAGTACTTC. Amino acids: CASSPIGQAGETQYF.

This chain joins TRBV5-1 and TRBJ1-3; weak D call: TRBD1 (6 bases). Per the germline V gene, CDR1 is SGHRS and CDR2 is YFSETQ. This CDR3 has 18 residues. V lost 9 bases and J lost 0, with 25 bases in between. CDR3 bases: TGCGCCACCCCTACGCCAGGGGACGGTGCTCCCTCTGGAAACACCATATATTTT. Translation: CATPTPGDGAPSGNTIYF.

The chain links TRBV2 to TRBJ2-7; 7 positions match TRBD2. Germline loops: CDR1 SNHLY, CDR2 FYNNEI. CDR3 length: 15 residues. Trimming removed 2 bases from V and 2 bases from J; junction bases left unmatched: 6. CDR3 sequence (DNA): TGTGCCAGCAGTGAATTACGGGGGGTTACCTACGAGCAGTACTTC. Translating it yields CASSELRGVTYEQYF.

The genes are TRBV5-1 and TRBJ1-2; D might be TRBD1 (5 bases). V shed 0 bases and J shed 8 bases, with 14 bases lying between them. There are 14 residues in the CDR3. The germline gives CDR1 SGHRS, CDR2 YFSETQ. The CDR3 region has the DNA TGCGCCAGCAGCTTGGAGTGGCAGGGAAGCGGCTACACCTTC. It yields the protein CASSLEWQGSGYTF.

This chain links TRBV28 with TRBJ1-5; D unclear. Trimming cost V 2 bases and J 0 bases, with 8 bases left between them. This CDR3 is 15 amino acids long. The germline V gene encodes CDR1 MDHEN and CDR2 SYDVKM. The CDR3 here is CASSLVGDSNQPQHF. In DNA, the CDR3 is TGTGCCAGCAGTTTAGTCGGAGATAGCAATCAGCCCCAGCATTTT.

CDR3 nucleotide sequence: TGCGCCAGCAGCCAAGAATACTATGGGACAGTTGGTGAAGCTTTCTTT. Translation gives CASSQEYYGTVGEAFF. The chain is built from TRBV4-3 and TRBJ1-1; 7 positions agree with TRBD1. Germline CDR1 is LGHNA and CDR2 is YSLEER. This CDR3 contains 16 residues. V was pared by 0 bases and J by 7 bases, with 11 bases of the junction left unmatched.

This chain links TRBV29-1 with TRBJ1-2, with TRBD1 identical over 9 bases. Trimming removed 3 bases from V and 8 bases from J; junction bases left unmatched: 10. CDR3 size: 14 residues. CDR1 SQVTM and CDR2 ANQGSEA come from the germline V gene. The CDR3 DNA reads TGCAGCGTTGATGCGGGGACAGGGAAGTCAGGCTACACCTTC. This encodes CSVDAGTGKSGYTF.

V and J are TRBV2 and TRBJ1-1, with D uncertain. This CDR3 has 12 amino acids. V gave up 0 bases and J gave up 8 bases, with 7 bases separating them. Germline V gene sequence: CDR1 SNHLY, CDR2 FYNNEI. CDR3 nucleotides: TGTGCCAGCAGTGAAGCGTCAACAGAAGCTTTCTTT. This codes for CASSEASTEAFF.